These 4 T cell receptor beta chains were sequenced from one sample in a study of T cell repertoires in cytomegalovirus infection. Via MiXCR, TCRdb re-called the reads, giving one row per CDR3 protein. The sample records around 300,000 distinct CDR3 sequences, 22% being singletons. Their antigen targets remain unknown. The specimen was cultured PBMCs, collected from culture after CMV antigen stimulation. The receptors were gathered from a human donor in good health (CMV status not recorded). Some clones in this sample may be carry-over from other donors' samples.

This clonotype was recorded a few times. The CDR3 bases are TGCAGTGCTAGGCGACAGGCAGGAAAACTGTTTTTT. Protein sequence: CSARRQAGKLFF. The chain uses TRBV20-1 and TRBJ1-4, with a possible D match to TRBD1 (6 bases). V lost 3 bases and J 10 bases, leaving 12 bases between the germline ends. Looked up from germline, CDR1 is DFQATT and CDR2 is SNEGSKA (reference sequence). The CDR3 has 12 amino acids.

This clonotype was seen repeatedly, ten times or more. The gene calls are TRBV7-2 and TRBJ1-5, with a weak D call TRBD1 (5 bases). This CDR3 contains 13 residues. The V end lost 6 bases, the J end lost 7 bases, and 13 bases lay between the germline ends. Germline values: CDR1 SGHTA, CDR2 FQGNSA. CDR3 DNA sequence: TGTGCCAGCAGTTACAGGATTCAACAGCCCCAGCATTTT. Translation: CASSYRIQQPQHF.

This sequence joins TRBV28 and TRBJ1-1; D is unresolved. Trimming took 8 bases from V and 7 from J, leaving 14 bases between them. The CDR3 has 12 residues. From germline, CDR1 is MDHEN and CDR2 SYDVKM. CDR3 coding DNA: TGTGCCAGCTATGGGCGGCGGCGTGAAGCTTTCTTT. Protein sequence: CASYGRRREAFF.

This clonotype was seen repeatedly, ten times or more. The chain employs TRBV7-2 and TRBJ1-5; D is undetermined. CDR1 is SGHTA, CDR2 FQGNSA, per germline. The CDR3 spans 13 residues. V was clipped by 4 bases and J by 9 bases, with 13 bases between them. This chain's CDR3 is CASSSDPPGPQHF. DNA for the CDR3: TGTGCCAGCAGCTCTGACCCTCCGGGGCCCCAGCATTTT.